The rows below give T cell receptor beta chains drawn from one sample of a study of Graves' ophthalmopathy and Graves' hyperthyroidism. TCRdb ran MiXCR on the multiplex PCR reads and lists one entry per CDR3 protein. The sample lists over a million distinct CDR3 sequences; 35% to 40% were seen once. The sequencing sample was made of peripheral blood or thyroid tissue (not recorded which). These receptor sequences come from an adult man with Graves' hyperthyroidism. Both conserved end residues are part of each CDR3. The D gene is left open where the match is weak. Expanded clones are given a class, and other clones once, few, many or no size at all.

TRBV7-2	NA	TRBJ2-5	many	TGTGCCAGCAGTCTCTCAGGGAACCAAGAGACCCAGTACTTC	CASSLSGNQETQYF
TRBV13	NA	TRBJ2-5	few	TGTGCCAGCAGCCCCGGGACATCTAAAGAGACCCAGTACTTC	CASSPGTSKETQYF
TRBV6-5	NA	TRBJ2-2	NA	TGTGCCAGCAGTTACTCGGTTGAGGCCGGGGAGCTGTTTTTT	CASSYSVEAGELFF
TRBV25-1	TRBD1	TRBJ1-1	NA	TGTGCCAGCAGTGCCCCCACAGGGGAGCAAGGGGAAGCTTTCTTT	CASSAPTGEQGEAFF
TRBV19	NA	TRBJ2-2	few	TGTGCCAGTAGAAAGGGGATTGACACCGGGGAGCTGTTTTTT	CASRKGIDTGELFF
TRBV4-2	NA	TRBJ2-7	many	TGTGCCAGCAGCCAAGACGGGCAGGGTTACGAGCAGTACTTC	CASSQDGQGYEQYF
TRBV7-9	NA	TRBJ1-6	few	TGTGCCAGCACCCCGGGTAATTCACCCCTCCACTTT	CASTPGNSPLHF
TRBV27	NA	TRBJ1-2	few	TGTGCCAGCAGTTTAACCCCATCGGGAGTCTATGGCTACACCTTC	CASSLTPSGVYGYTF
TRBV7-9	NA	TRBJ1-5	many	TGTGCCAGCAGCTTAGCAGGGGCTGGGTCGTTTCAGCCCCAGCATTTT	CASSLAGAGSFQPQHF
TRBV18	NA	TRBJ1-2	NA	TGTGCCAGCTCAGGGAAACCGGACGGATTCCTCTATGGCTACACCTTC	CASSGKPDGFLYGYTF
TRBV12-3/TRBV12-4	NA	TRBJ1-1	NA	TGTGCCAGCAGTTTTGGGGGGGACAACACTGAAGCTTTCTTT	CASSFGGDNTEAFF
TRBV20-1	NA	TRBJ2-7	few	TGCAGTGCTAGAGTGACGACGGACTATAACTACCCAGGCGAGCAGTACTTC	CSARVTTDYNYPGEQYF
TRBV2	NA	TRBJ1-6	NA	TGTGCCAGCAGTACCTACGGGGGGAGCTCCTATAATTCACCCCTCCACTTT	CASSTYGGSSYNSPLHF